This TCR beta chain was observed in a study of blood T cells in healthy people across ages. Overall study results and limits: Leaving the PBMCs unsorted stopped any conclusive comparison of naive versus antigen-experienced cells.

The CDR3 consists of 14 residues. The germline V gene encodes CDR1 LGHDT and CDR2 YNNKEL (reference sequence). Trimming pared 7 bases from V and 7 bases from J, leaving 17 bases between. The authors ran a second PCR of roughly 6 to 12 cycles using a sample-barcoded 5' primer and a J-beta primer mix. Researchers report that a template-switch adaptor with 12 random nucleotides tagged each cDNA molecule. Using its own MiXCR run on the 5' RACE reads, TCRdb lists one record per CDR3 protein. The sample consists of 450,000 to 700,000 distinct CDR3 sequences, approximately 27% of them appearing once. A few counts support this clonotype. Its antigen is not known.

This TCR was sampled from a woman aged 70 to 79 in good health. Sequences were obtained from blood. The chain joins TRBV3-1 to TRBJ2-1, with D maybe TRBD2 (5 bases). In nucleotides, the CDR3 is TGTGCCAGCACCCTGAGGATAGCGAGTAATGAGCAGTTCTTC. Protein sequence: CASTLRIASNEQFF.